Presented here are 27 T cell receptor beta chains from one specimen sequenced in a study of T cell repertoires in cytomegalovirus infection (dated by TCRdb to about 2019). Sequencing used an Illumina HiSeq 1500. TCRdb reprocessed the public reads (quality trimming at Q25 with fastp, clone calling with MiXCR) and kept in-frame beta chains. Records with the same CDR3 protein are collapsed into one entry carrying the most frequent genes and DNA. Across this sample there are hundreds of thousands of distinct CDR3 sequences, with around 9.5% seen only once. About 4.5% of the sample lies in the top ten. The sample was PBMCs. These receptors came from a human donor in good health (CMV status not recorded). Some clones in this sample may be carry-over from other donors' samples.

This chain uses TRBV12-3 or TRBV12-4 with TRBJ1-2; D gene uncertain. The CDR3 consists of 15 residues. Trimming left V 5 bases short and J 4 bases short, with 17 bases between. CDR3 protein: CASSGGRTVGYGYTF. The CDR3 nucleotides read TGTGCCAGCAGTGGAGGACGCACCGTGGGCTATGGCTACACCTTC.

The CDR3 sequence: CSATSVGRDPDTQYF. The CDR3 DNA follows: TGCAGTGCTACCTCCGTCGGGAGGGACCCAGATACGCAGTATTTT. The chain is built from TRBV20-1 and TRBJ2-3, with 8 bases fitting TRBD2. Germline V gene data show CDR1 as DFQATT and CDR2 as SNEGSKA (reference sequence). J gave up 4 bases and V 4 bases, and 10 bases lay outside the gene matches. The CDR3 consists of 15 residues.

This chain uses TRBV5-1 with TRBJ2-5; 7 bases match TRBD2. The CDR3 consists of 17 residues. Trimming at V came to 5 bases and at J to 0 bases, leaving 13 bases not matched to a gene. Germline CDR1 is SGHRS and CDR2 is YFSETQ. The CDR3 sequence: CASRVGLAVGYQETQYF. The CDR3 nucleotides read TGCGCCAGCAGGGTCGGGCTAGCGGTGGGGTACCAAGAGACCCAGTACTTC.

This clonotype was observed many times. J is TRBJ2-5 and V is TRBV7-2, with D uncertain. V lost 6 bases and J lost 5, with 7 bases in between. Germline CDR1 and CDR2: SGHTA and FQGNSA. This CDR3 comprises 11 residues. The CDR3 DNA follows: TGTGCCAGCAGGAGCGCGGAGACCCAGTACTTC. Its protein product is CASRSAETQYF.

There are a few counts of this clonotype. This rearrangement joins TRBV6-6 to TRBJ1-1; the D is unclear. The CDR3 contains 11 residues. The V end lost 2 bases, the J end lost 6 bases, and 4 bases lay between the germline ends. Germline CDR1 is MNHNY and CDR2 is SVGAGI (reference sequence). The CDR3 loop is CASSYKAEAFF. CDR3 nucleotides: TGTGCCAGCAGTTACAAGGCTGAAGCTTTCTTT.

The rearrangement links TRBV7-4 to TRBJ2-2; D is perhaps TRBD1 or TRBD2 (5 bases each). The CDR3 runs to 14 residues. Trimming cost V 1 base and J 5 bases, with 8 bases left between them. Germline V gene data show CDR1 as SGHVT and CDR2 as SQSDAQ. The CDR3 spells CASSLDGATGELFF. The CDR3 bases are TGTGCCAGCAGCTTAGACGGGGCGACCGGGGAGCTGTTTTTT. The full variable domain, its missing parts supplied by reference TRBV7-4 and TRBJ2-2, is GAGVSQSPRYKVAKRGRDVALRCDSISGHVTLYWYRQTLGQGSEVLTYSQSDAQRDKSGRPSGRFSAERPERSVSTLKIQRTEQGDSAVYLCASSLDGATGELFFGEGSRLTVL.

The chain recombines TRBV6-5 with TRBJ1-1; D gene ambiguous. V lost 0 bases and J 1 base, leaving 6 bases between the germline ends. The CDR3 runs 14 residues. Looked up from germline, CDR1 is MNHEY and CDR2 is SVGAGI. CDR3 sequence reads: CASSYSPGNTEAFF. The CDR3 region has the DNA TGTGCCAGCAGTTACTCGCCGGGGAACACTGAAGCTTTCTTT.

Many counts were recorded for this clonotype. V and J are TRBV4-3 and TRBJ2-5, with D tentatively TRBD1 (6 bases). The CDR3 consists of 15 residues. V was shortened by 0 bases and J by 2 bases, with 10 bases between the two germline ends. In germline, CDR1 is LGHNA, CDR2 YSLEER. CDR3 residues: CASSQDRDNQETQYF. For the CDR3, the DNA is TGCGCCAGCAGCCAAGATCGGGACAATCAAGAGACCCAGTACTTC.

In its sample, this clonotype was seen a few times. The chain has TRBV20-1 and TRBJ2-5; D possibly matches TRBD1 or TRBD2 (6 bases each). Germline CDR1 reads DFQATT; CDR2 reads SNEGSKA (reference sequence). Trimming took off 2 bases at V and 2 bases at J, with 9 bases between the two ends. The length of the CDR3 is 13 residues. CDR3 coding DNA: TGCAGTGCTAGAAGAGGGGGGCAAGAGACCCAGTACTTC. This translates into CSARRGGQETQYF.

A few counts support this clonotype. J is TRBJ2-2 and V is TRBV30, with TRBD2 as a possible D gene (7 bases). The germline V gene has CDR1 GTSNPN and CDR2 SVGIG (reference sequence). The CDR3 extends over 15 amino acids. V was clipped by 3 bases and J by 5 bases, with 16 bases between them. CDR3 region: CAWRGGRGWTGELFF. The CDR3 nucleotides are TGTGCCTGGAGGGGGGGGCGGGGTTGGACCGGGGAGCTGTTTTTT. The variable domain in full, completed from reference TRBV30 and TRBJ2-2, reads SQTIHQWPATLVQPVGSPLSLECTVEGTSNPNLYWYRQAAGRGLQLLFYSVGIGQISSEVPQNLSASRPQDRQFILSSKKLLLSDSGFYLCAWRGGRGWTGELFFGEGSRLTVL.

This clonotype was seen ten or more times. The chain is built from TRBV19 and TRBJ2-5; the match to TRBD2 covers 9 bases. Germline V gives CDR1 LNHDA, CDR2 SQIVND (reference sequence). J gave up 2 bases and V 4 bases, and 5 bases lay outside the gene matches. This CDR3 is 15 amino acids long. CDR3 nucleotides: TGTGCCAGTAGTAGCCTTAGCGGGGGACAAGAGACCCAGTACTTC. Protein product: CASSSLSGGQETQYF.

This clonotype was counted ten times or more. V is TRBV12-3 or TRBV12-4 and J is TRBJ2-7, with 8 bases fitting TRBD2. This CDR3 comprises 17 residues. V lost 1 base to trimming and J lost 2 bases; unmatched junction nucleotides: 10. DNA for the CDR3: TGTGCCAGCAGTTTAGTTAGCGGGGCCGGGGGTGCCTACGAGCAGTACTTC. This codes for CASSLVSGAGGAYEQYF.

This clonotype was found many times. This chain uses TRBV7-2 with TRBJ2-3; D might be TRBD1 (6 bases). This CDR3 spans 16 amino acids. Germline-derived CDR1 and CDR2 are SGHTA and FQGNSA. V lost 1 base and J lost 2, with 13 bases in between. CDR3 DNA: TGTGCCAGCAGCTTAGGCAGGGGCATAGTCACAGATACGCAGTATTTT. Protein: CASSLGRGIVTDTQYF.

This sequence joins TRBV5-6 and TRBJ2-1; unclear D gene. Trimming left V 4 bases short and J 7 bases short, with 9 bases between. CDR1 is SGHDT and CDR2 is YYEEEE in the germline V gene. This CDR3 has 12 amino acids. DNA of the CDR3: TGTGCCAGCAGCGTCTCCGGAAATGAGCAGTTCTTC. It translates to CASSVSGNEQFF.

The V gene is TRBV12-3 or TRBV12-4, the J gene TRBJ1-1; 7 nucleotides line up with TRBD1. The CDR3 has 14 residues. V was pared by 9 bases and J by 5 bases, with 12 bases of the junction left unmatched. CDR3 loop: CASVGDRGPTEAFF. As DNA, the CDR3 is TGTGCCAGTGTGGGGGATAGGGGGCCAACTGAAGCTTTCTTT.

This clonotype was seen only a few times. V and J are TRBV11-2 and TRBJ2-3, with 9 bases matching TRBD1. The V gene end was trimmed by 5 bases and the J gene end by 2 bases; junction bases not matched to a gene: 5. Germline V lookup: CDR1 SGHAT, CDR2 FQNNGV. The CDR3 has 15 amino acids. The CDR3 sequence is CASSVGQGVTDTQYF. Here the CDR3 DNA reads TGTGCCAGCAGCGTGGGACAGGGTGTCACAGATACGCAGTATTTT.

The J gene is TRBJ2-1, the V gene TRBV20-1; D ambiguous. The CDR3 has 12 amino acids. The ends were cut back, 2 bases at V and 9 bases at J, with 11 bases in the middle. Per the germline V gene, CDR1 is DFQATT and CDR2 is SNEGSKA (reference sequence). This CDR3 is CSARSISGEQFF. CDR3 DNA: TGCAGTGCTAGATCGATTTCGGGTGAGCAGTTCTTC.

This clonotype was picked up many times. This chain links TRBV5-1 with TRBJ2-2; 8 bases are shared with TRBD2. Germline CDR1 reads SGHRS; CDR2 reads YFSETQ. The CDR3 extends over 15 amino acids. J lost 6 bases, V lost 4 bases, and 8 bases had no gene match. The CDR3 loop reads CASSPGGRMAGELFF. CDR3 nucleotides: TGCGCCAGCAGCCCGGGGGGGCGCATGGCCGGGGAGCTGTTTTTT. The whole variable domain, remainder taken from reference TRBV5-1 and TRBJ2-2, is KAGVTQTPRYLIKTRGQQVTLSCSPISGHRSVSWYQQTPGQGLQFLFEYFSETQRNKGNFPGRFSGRQFSNSRSEMNVSTLELGDSALYLCASSPGGRMAGELFFGEGSRLTVL.

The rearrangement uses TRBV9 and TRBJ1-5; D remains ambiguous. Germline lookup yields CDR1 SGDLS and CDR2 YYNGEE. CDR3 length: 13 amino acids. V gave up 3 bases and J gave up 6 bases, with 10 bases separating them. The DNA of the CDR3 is TGTGCCAGCAGCGAAGGAGGATTTCAGCCCCAGCATTTT. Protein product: CASSEGGFQPQHF.

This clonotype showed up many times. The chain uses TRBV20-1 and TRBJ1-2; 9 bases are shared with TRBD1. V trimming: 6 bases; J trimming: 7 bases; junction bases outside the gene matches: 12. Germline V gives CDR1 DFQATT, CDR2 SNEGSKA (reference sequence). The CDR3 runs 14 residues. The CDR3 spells CSAPYDRGIGGYTF. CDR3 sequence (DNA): TGCAGTGCACCTTATGACAGGGGGATAGGTGGCTACACCTTC.

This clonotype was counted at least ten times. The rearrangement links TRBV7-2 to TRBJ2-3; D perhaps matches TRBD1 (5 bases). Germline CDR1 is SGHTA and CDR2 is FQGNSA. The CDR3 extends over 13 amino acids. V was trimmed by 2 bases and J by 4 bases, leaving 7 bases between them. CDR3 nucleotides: TGTGCCAGCAGCTTAAGGACACCAGATACGCAGTATTTT. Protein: CASSLRTPDTQYF. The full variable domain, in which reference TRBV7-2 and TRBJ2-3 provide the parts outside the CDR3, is GAGVSQSPSNKVTEKGKDVELRCDPISGHTALYWYRQSLGQGLEFLIYFQGNSAPDKSGLPSDRFSAERTGGSVSTLTIQRTQQEDSAVYLCASSLRTPDTQYFGPGTRLTVL.

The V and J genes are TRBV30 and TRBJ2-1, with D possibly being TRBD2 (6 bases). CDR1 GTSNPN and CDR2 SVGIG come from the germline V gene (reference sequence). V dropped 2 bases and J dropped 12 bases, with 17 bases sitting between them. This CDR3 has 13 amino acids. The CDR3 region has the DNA TGTGCCTGGAGTCCCCGGGACTTCAAGGGGCAGTTCTTC. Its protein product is CAWSPRDFKGQFF.

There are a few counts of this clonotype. DNA of the CDR3: TGTGCCAGCAGCGGGGGACAGGGGTACAATGAGCAGTTCTTC. The encoded protein is CASSGGQGYNEQFF. This sequence joins TRBV2 and TRBJ2-1, with 10 bases aligning to TRBD1. From germline, CDR1 is SNHLY and CDR2 FYNNEI. This CDR3 comprises 14 residues. The V gene end was trimmed by 6 bases and the J gene end by 4 bases; junction bases not matched to a gene: 3.

The chain's CDR3 is CASSLGSSFSDTQYF. As DNA, the CDR3 is TGTGCCAGCAGCTTAGGCAGTTCCTTTTCGGATACGCAGTATTTT. J is TRBJ2-3 and V is TRBV7-4; the D is unclear. V lost 1 base and J 6 bases, leaving 14 bases between the germline ends. Germline V lookup: CDR1 SGHVT, CDR2 SQSDAQ. The CDR3 runs to 15 residues.

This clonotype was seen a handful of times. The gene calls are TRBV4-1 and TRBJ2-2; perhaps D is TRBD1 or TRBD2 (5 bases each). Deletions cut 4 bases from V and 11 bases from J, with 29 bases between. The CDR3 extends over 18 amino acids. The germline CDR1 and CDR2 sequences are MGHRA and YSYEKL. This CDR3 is CASSLPLTVQRGALELFF. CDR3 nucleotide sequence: TGCGCCAGCAGCCTCCCGCTGACAGTCCAAAGAGGGGCCCTAGAGCTGTTTTTT.

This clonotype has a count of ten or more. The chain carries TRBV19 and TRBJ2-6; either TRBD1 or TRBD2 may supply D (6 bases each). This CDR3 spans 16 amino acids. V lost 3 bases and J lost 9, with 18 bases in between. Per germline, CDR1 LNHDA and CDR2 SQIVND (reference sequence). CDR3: CASSIDWGAKRNVLTF. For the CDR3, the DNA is TGTGCCAGTAGTATCGATTGGGGGGCCAAGCGCAACGTCCTGACTTTC. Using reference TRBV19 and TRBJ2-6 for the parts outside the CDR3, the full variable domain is DGGITQSPKYLFRKEGQNVTLSCEQNLNHDAMYWYRQDPGQGLRLIYYSQIVNDFQKGDIAEGYSVSREKKESFPLTVTSAQKNPTAFYLCASSIDWGAKRNVLTFGAGSRLTVL.

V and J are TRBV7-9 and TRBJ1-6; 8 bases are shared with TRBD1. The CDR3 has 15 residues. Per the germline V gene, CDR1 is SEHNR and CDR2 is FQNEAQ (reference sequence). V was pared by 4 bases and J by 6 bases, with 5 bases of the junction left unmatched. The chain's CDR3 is CASSSQGARNSPLHF. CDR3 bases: TGTGCCAGCAGCTCTCAGGGGGCGCGTAATTCACCCCTCCACTTT.